The 19 T cell receptor beta chains below were found in one sample sequenced in a study of blood T cell repertoires in COVID-19. Sequenced by immunoSEQ multiplex PCR; TCRdb stores in-frame clones only, minus some. The table includes 350,000 to 450,000 clones, 75% to 90% detected once. The sample taken for sequencing was peripheral blood. The receptors were gathered from a woman younger than 30 with acute or convalescent COVID-19.

This clone was observed a handful of times. The genes are TRBV28 and TRBJ2-4; D may be TRBD2 (5 bases). This CDR3 region has 15 residues. CDR1 is MDHEN and CDR2 is SYDVKM in the germline V gene. Trimming stripped 5 bases from V and 6 bases from J, with 17 bases between. The CDR3 is CASSPVDSEGNIQYF. As DNA, the CDR3 is TGTGCCAGCAGTCCCGTAGATAGTGAGGGAAACATTCAGTACTTC.

This clone was counted only a few times. The gene calls are TRBV7-3 and TRBJ2-5, with a weak D call TRBD1 (5 bases). The CDR3 is 15 residues long. Germline lookup yields CDR1 SGHTA and CDR2 FQGTGA. V was cut by 1 base and J by 1 base, with 10 bases left in between. DNA for the CDR3: TGTGCCAGCAGCTTAAGGGGCAGCTTCCAAGAGACCCAGTACTTC. It yields the protein CASSLRGSFQETQYF. Using reference TRBV7-3 and TRBJ2-5 for the parts outside the CDR3, the full variable domain is GAGVSQTPSNKVTEKGKYVELRCDPISGHTALYWYRQSLGQGPEFLIYFQGTGAADDSGLPNDRFFAVRPEGSVSTLKIQRTERGDSAVYLCASSLRGSFQETQYFGPGTRLLVL.

This clone was detected only a few times. The V and J genes are TRBV5-5 and TRBJ1-2; no clear D. V lost 0 bases to trimming and J lost 3 bases, with 9 bases between them. The CDR3 consists of 14 residues. Germline CDR1 reads SGHKS; CDR2 reads YYEKEE (reference sequence). CDR3 in amino acids: CASSLVPADYGYTF. The CDR3 DNA is TGTGCCAGCAGCTTGGTTCCAGCGGACTATGGCTACACCTTC.

The chain recombines TRBV7-2 with TRBJ1-2; possibly TRBD1 for D (6 bases). Trimming shortened V by 0 bases and J by 4 bases, and 12 bases separated the two germline ends. Per germline, CDR1 SGHTA and CDR2 FQGNSA. The CDR3 length is 15 residues. This chain's CDR3 is CASSLARGAGYGYTF. The CDR3, as DNA: TGTGCCAGCAGCTTAGCGCGGGGGGCCGGCTATGGCTACACCTTC.

The chain has TRBV9 and TRBJ1-1; TRBD1 aligns across 8 bases. The V segment lost 4 bases and the J segment 0 bases; nucleotides outside the gene matches: 11. The CDR3 sequence is 17 residues long. Germline V gene lookup returns CDR1 SGDLS and CDR2 YYNGEE. The CDR3 reads CASSSRQGSGMNTEAFF. CDR3 coding DNA: TGTGCCAGCAGCTCTCGACAGGGGAGCGGCATGAACACTGAAGCTTTCTTT.

The V gene is TRBV7-3, the J gene TRBJ2-7; possible D gene TRBD1, 6 bases. Trimming took off 0 bases at V and 5 bases at J, with 8 bases between the two ends. This CDR3 comprises 13 residues. Germline V gives CDR1 SGHTA, CDR2 FQGTGA. The CDR3 sequence: CASSLTTGNEQYF. CDR3 DNA sequence: TGTGCCAGCAGCTTAACTACAGGGAACGAGCAGTACTTC.

This clone was picked up a small number of times. This chain links TRBV25-1 with TRBJ1-2, with D possibly TRBD1 on 5 matching bases. Germline V CDR1 and CDR2: MGHDK, SYGVNS. The CDR3 is 12 amino acids. The V and J ends lost 3 bases and 7 bases respectively, with 9 bases between them. The CDR3 sequence is CASSDRRGGYTF. In DNA, the CDR3 is TGTGCCAGCAGTGACAGGAGGGGTGGCTACACCTTC.

V usage is TRBV7-2 and J usage is TRBJ1-2, with D perhaps TRBD1 (5 bases). V was pared by 1 base and J by 6 bases, with 12 bases between. This CDR3 has 14 amino acids. Germline loops: CDR1 SGHTA, CDR2 FQGNSA. CDR3 nucleotide sequence: TGTGCCAGCAGCTTAGGGGGGACTGCACATGGCTACACCTTC. It specifies CASSLGGTAHGYTF.

This clone was recorded once. J is TRBJ2-1 and V is TRBV23-1, with 10 bases matching TRBD2. TRBV23-1 is sorted into the ORF group, with uncertain function. The CDR3 consists of 19 residues. Germline trimming cut 2 bases from V and 2 bases from J; bases unmatched to any gene: 12. In DNA form, the CDR3 reads TGCGCCAGCAGTCAAGGAAGCAGCGGGAGGGCCCTTACCTACAATGAGCAGTTCTTC. Protein: CASSQGSSGRALTYNEQFF.

The chain recombines TRBV6-6 with TRBJ1-2; TRBD1 matches 9 bases. There are 12 residues in the CDR3. J gave up 7 bases and V 6 bases, and 3 bases lay outside the gene matches. The germline V gene has CDR1 MNHNY and CDR2 SVGAGI (reference sequence). The CDR3 nucleotides are TGTGCCAGCAGGGAACAGGGGGCTGGCTACACCTTC. Its translation is CASREQGAGYTF.

The genes are TRBV12-3 or TRBV12-4 and TRBJ1-5; maybe TRBD1 (5 bases). The CDR3 has 12 amino acids. V was trimmed by 7 bases and J by 7 bases, leaving 11 bases between them. The CDR3 sequence is CASNSGEQPQHF. As DNA, the CDR3 is TGTGCCAGCAATTCGGGGGAGCAGCCCCAGCATTTT.

The chain has TRBV4-2 and TRBJ1-5; maybe TRBD1 (5 bases). Germline lookup yields CDR1 LGHNA and CDR2 YNFKEQ. V shed 0 bases and J shed 4 bases, with 10 bases lying between them. The CDR3 length is 15 residues. CDR3: CASSQDLGDNQPQHF. CDR3 sequence (DNA): TGTGCCAGCAGCCAAGATCTAGGGGATAATCAGCCCCAGCATTTT.

The V gene is TRBV5-5, the J gene TRBJ2-2, with D possibly being TRBD2 (5 bases). Trimming removed 2 bases at V and 2 bases at J, with 13 bases between. This CDR3 is built from 16 residues. The V gene's germline CDR1 is SGHKS and CDR2 YYEKEE (reference sequence). Here the CDR3 reads CASSFLGGKNTGELFF. The CDR3 nucleotides read TGTGCCAGCAGCTTTCTCGGAGGAAAAAACACCGGGGAGCTGTTTTTT. Full variable domain (outside the CDR3, taken from reference TRBV5-5 and TRBJ2-2): DAGVTQSPTHLIKTRGQQVTLRCSPISGHKSVSWYQQVLGQGPQFIFQYYEKEERGRGNFPDRFSARQFPNYSSELNVNALLLGDSALYLCASSFLGGKNTGELFFGEGSRLTVL.

The gene calls are TRBV3-1 (or the pseudogene TRBV3-2) and TRBJ1-5, with D possibly being TRBD1 (6 bases). CDR3 length equals 14 residues. V was pared by 4 bases and J by 11 bases, with 18 bases between. Germline V gene data show CDR1 as LGHDT and CDR2 as YNNKEL (reference sequence). The CDR3 sequence is CASSRGEGERAQHF. Here the CDR3 DNA reads TGTGCCAGCAGCCGGGGGGAGGGGGAGAGGGCCCAGCATTTT.

V is TRBV21-1 and J is TRBJ1-2; the D segment call TRBD1 is taken from the table without a DNA check. TRBV21-1 is shown as a pseudogene. This CDR3 contains 13 residues. CDR3 residues: CASSKDRADGYTF. DNA of the CDR3: TGTGCCAGCAGCAAAGACAGGGCGGATGGCTACACCTTC.

This clone was seen only once. V is TRBV5-6 and J is TRBJ1-4; D remains unclear. Germline V gene sequence: CDR1 SGHDT, CDR2 YYEEEE. V lost 2 bases to trimming and J lost 2 bases, with 4 bases between them. The CDR3 length is 13 residues. CDR3 residues: CASSFLTNEKLFF. CDR3 coding DNA: TGTGCCAGCAGCTTCCTGACTAATGAAAAACTGTTTTTT. The full variable domain, completed using reference TRBV5-6 and TRBJ1-4, is DAGVTQSPTHLIKTRGQQVTLRCSPKSGHDTVSWYQQALGQGPQFIFQYYEEEERQRGNFPDRFSGHQFPNYSSELNVNALLLGDSALYLCASSFLTNEKLFFGSGTQLSVL.

V gene TRBV19 combines with J gene TRBJ1-3, with D unresolved. V was shortened by 5 bases and J by 2 bases, with 13 bases between the two germline ends. Germline CDR1 reads LNHDA; CDR2 reads SQIVND (reference sequence). The CDR3 sequence is 15 residues long. CDR3 loop: CASSYLGTPGNTIYF. DNA of the CDR3: TGTGCCAGTAGTTATCTAGGTACACCTGGAAACACCATATATTTT. Complete variable domain (other parts from reference TRBV19 and TRBJ1-3): DGGITQSPKYLFRKEGQNVTLSCEQNLNHDAMYWYRQDPGQGLRLIYYSQIVNDFQKGDIAEGYSVSREKKESFPLTVTSAQKNPTAFYLCASSYLGTPGNTIYFGEGSWLTVV.

The V call is TRBV2, the J call TRBJ2-2; 7 bases agree with TRBD1. The ends lost 5 bases at V and 2 bases at J; junction bases unmatched: 8. From germline, CDR1 is SNHLY and CDR2 FYNNEI. This CDR3 region has 16 residues. Written as DNA, the CDR3 is TGTGCCAGCAGTCGGGACAGTCTCTCTAACACCGGGGAGCTGTTTTTT. Translation gives CASSRDSLSNTGELFF.

The CDR3 spells CASSSTEPYEQYF. CDR3 nucleotides: TGTGCCAGCAGCTCGACAGAGCCCTACGAGCAGTACTTC. This chain links TRBV28 with TRBJ2-7, with a tentative D call TRBD1 (5 bases). Germline V gene sequence: CDR1 MDHEN, CDR2 SYDVKM. This CDR3 contains 13 residues. Trimming removed 6 bases from V and 2 bases from J, with 11 bases in between.